Shown below are 26 T cell receptor beta chains from a single sample sequenced in a study of blood T cell repertoires in COVID-19. Produced via immunoSEQ multiplex PCR; TCRdb's table is partial and in-frame only. The sample has some 320,000 clones; 85% to 90% are singletons. Material for sequencing was PBMCs or T cells enriched from blood (not recorded which). These receptors came from a woman aged 45-60 years who had been exposed to COVID-19.

J is TRBJ2-2 and V is TRBV19, with D maybe TRBD1 (6 bases). This CDR3 region has 16 residues. The germline V gene has CDR1 LNHDA and CDR2 SQIVND (reference sequence). V lost 5 bases to trimming and J lost 0 bases, with 13 bases between them. The CDR3 DNA reads TGTGCCAGTAGTTATCGGGCAGGGGCGAACACCGGGGAGCTGTTTTTT. Amino acid sequence: CASSYRAGANTGELFF.

The chain couples TRBV30 to TRBJ1-1; 9 bases map to TRBD1. The CDR3 runs to 11 residues. Germline V gives CDR1 GTSNPN, CDR2 SVGIG (reference sequence). Trimming removed 0 bases from V and 11 bases from J; junction bases left unmatched: 1. As DNA, the CDR3 is TGTGCCTGGAGTGTTGGGACAGGGGCTTTCTTT. Its protein is CAWSVGTGAFF.

The chain is built from TRBV7-9 and TRBJ2-3; D is unresolved. Germline CDR1 and CDR2: SEHNR and FQNEAQ (reference sequence). V lost 5 bases and J lost 5, with 8 bases in between. The CDR3 is 12 amino acids. In DNA, the CDR3 is TGTGCCAGCAGCCAGGTCGGAGATACGCAGTATTTT. Its protein product is CASSQVGDTQYF.

The V call is TRBV19, the J call TRBJ2-4; maybe TRBD2 (6 bases). The CDR3 spans 14 residues. Germline values: CDR1 LNHDA, CDR2 SQIVND (reference sequence). The V gene lost 5 bases and the J gene lost 7 bases, with 15 bases spanning the gap. CDR3 region: CASSFVGGRNIQYF. The CDR3 region has the DNA TGTGCCAGTAGTTTTGTGGGGGGACGTAACATTCAGTACTTC.

In DNA, the CDR3 is TGTGCCAGCAGCTTGTGGATTGGGCCTGGGGCCAACGTCCTGACTTTC. Its translation is CASSLWIGPGANVLTF. The chain is built from TRBV5-6 and TRBJ2-6; D unclear. V was cut by 1 base and J by 2 bases, with 10 bases left in between. Germline V CDR1 and CDR2: SGHDT, YYEEEE. This CDR3 region has 16 residues.

The chain carries TRBV18 and TRBJ1-1; D is possibly TRBD1 (6 bases). The CDR3 is made up of 15 amino acids. In germline, CDR1 is KGHSH, CDR2 LQKENI. V lost 2 bases, J lost 6 bases, and 16 bases lay in between. The CDR3: CASSPGPGGGPEAFF. CDR3 nucleotides: TGTGCCAGCTCACCAGGACCGGGGGGCGGACCTGAAGCTTTCTTT.

Only one count was recorded for this clone. The genes are TRBV19 and TRBJ1-5, with 9 bases lining up with TRBD1. V lost 2 bases, J lost 3 bases, and 5 bases stayed unmatched. Germline V gene data show CDR1 as LNHDA and CDR2 as SQIVND (reference sequence). The CDR3 loop spans 16 amino acids. The CDR3 reads CASSITDRGTNQPQHF. The CDR3, as DNA: TGTGCCAGTAGTATAACGGACAGGGGCACCAATCAGCCCCAGCATTTT.

The J gene is TRBJ2-7, the V gene TRBV19; D uncertain. Germline loops: CDR1 LNHDA, CDR2 SQIVND (reference sequence). The CDR3 is 15 residues long. V lost 1 base to trimming and J lost 1 base, with 11 bases between them. Here the CDR3 reads CASSIVVGTSYEQYF. The DNA of the CDR3 is TGTGCCAGTAGTATAGTGGTGGGCACTTCCTACGAGCAGTACTTC.

The chain joins TRBV5-1 to TRBJ1-6; D is ambiguous. CDR3 length equals 16 residues. The V gene lost 6 bases and the J gene lost 2 bases, with 15 bases spanning the gap. Germline assignment: CDR1 SGHRS and CDR2 YFSETQ. The CDR3 sequence: CASTLAPKAYNSPLHF. DNA of the CDR3: TGCGCCAGCACCCTAGCCCCGAAGGCCTATAATTCACCCCTCCACTTT.

The V gene is TRBV5-4, the J gene TRBJ1-4; D not resolved. Trimming pared 4 bases from V and 2 bases from J, leaving 12 bases between. The CDR3 runs to 15 residues. From germline, CDR1 is SGHNT and CDR2 YYREEE (reference sequence). CDR3 coding DNA: TGTGCCAGCAGCCCCGTACCGGAGACTAATGAAAAACTGTTTTTT. Translation gives CASSPVPETNEKLFF.

The J gene is TRBJ2-1, the V gene TRBV10-3, with 12 bases matching TRBD2. With 11 bases clipped from V and 9 bases from J, the junction kept 8 bases outside the gene matches. CDR3 size: 13 residues. CDR1 is ENHRY, CDR2 SYGVKD, per germline. This CDR3 reads CAATSGGQSEQFF. The DNA for the CDR3 is TGTGCCGCGACTAGCGGGGGTCAGAGTGAGCAGTTCTTC.

The rearrangement joins TRBV5-1 to TRBJ2-2, with unresolved D. The CDR3 runs to 14 residues. The V gene's germline CDR1 is SGHRS and CDR2 YFSETQ. V lost 5 bases and J 4 bases, leaving 12 bases between the germline ends. CDR3 coding DNA: TGCGCCAGCAGACTGGAGCCCTTCACCGGGGAGCTGTTTTTT. Translation: CASRLEPFTGELFF.

The chain uses TRBV3-1 (or the pseudogene TRBV3-2) and TRBJ1-3; D ambiguous. Trimming took off 9 bases at V and 0 bases at J, with 9 bases between the two ends. Germline V gene data show CDR1 as LGHDT and CDR2 as YNNKEL (reference sequence). The CDR3 length is 13 residues. CDR3 protein: CASRYGSGNTIYF. The CDR3 DNA reads TGTGCCAGTCGGTATGGCTCTGGAAACACCATATATTTT.

The rearrangement uses TRBV7-2 and TRBJ2-2; 8 bases align to TRBD1. Trimming cost V 4 bases and J 5 bases; bases outside gene matches: 9. CDR1 is SGHTA, CDR2 FQGNSA, per germline. The CDR3 loop spans 16 amino acids. The CDR3 sequence is CASSWGRTGGTGELFF. CDR3 in DNA: TGTGCCAGCAGCTGGGGGCGCACAGGGGGAACCGGGGAGCTGTTTTTT.

The genes are TRBV28 and TRBJ2-5; tentatively, D is TRBD2 (7 bases). Germline V CDR1 and CDR2: MDHEN, SYDVKM. The CDR3 covers 13 residues. Trimming stripped 6 bases from V and 5 bases from J, with 13 bases between. CDR3 in amino acids: CASRVGGVETQYF. CDR3 coding DNA: TGTGCCAGCAGGGTAGGGGGGGTGGAGACCCAGTACTTC.

The chain has TRBV30 and TRBJ1-3; 10 nucleotides agree with TRBD1. Germline CDR1 and CDR2: GTSNPN and SVGIG (reference sequence). The ends lost 2 bases at V and 4 bases at J; junction bases unmatched: 5. The CDR3 covers 15 residues. The CDR3 loop reads CAWSPRDRGGNTIYF. CDR3 nucleotides: TGTGCCTGGAGTCCACGGGACAGGGGAGGAAACACCATATATTTT.

The chain is built from TRBV3-1 (or the pseudogene TRBV3-2) and TRBJ2-7; tentative D call: TRBD1 (5 bases). The CDR3 runs 14 residues. V lost 2 bases to trimming and J lost 5 bases, with 13 bases between them. Germline V gene data show CDR1 as LGHDT and CDR2 as YNNKEL (reference sequence). The CDR3 is CASSQQGLSNEQYF. DNA for the CDR3: TGTGCCAGCAGCCAACAGGGTCTGTCTAACGAGCAGTACTTC.

V usage is TRBV6-5 and J usage is TRBJ1-5; TRBD1 aligns across 7 bases. The CDR3 has 14 amino acids. Germline trimming cut 7 bases from V and 4 bases from J; bases unmatched to any gene: 7. CDR1 and CDR2 (germline): MNHEY, SVGAGI. CDR3 region: CASTKTGPNQPQHF. The CDR3 DNA sequence: TGTGCCAGCACCAAGACAGGGCCGAATCAGCCCCAGCATTTT.

This sequence joins TRBV19 and TRBJ1-2, with a tentative D call TRBD1 (5 bases). This CDR3 is built from 17 residues. V dropped 9 bases and J dropped 7 bases, with 30 bases sitting between them. Germline lookup yields CDR1 LNHDA and CDR2 SQIVND (reference sequence). CDR3 in amino acids: CASRENSAGKAAGGYTF. CDR3 bases: TGTGCCAGCCGAGAAAACTCCGCAGGGAAGGCAGCGGGTGGCTACACCTTC.

This chain joins TRBV5-8 and TRBJ2-2; D perhaps matches TRBD2 (5 bases). The CDR3 spans 16 residues. Germline assignment: CDR1 SGHTS and CDR2 YDEGEE. V lost 6 bases and J lost 2, with 17 bases in between. The CDR3 spells CASTPRRMANTGELFF. CDR3 nucleotide sequence: TGTGCCAGCACCCCCCGGAGGATGGCAAACACCGGGGAGCTGTTTTTT. The whole variable domain, filled in from reference TRBV5-8 and TRBJ2-2, reads EAGVTQSPTHLIKTRGQQATLRCSPISGHTSVYWYQQALGLGLQFLLWYDEGEERNRGNFPPRFSGRQFPNYSSELNVNALELEDSALYLCASTPRRMANTGELFFGEGSRLTVL.

This clone was observed a single time. This chain links TRBV5-1 with TRBJ1-6, with TRBD1 matching over 7 bases. With 0 bases clipped from V and 5 bases from J, the junction kept 8 bases outside the gene matches. The germline gives CDR1 SGHRS, CDR2 YFSETQ. This CDR3 region has 17 residues. CDR3 amino acids: CASSLDFVGQNNSPLHF. The CDR3 nucleotides are TGCGCCAGCAGCTTGGATTTCGTGGGACAGAATAATTCACCCCTCCACTTT.

The V gene is TRBV6-4, the J gene TRBJ2-7; 10 bases fit TRBD1. The CDR3 is made up of 17 amino acids. Trimming took 3 bases from V and 3 from J; bases not matched to a gene: 11. CDR1 is MRHNA, CDR2 SNTAGT, per germline. CDR3 DNA: TGTGCCAGCAGTGATCCCCCCTTGGGGACAGGGGTCTACGAGCAGTACTTC. This sequence encodes CASSDPPLGTGVYEQYF.

This chain joins TRBV6-2 or TRBV6-3 and TRBJ1-5; the match to TRBD1 covers 7 bases. The germline V gene encodes CDR1 MNHEY and CDR2 SVGEGT. CDR3 length: 16 amino acids. J gave up 1 base and V 6 bases, and 9 bases lay outside the gene matches. CDR3 amino acids: CASSPGQVRSNQPQHF. Written as DNA, the CDR3 is TGTGCCAGCAGCCCTGGACAGGTTAGAAGCAATCAGCCCCAGCATTTT.

This clone has more than one count but fewer than ten. The chain has TRBV29-1 and TRBJ1-1; D perhaps matches TRBD1 (6 bases). Trimming took off 1 base at V and 5 bases at J, with 17 bases between the two ends. This CDR3 contains 15 residues. Germline values: CDR1 SQVTM, CDR2 ANQGSEA. Written as DNA, the CDR3 is TGCAGCGTTGAAGCGGACAGCCGGGTGGGAACTGAAGCTTTCTTT. It codes for CSVEADSRVGTEAFF.

The chain couples TRBV7-2 to TRBJ1-4, with 7 bases lining up with TRBD1. This CDR3 spans 15 amino acids. CDR1 and CDR2 (germline): SGHTA, FQGNSA. J was trimmed by 6 bases and V by 2 bases; bases with no gene match: 6. CDR3 amino acids: CASSLRTGTYEKLFF. DNA of the CDR3: TGTGCCAGCAGCTTAAGGACAGGAACATATGAAAAACTGTTTTTT.

The V gene is TRBV15, the J gene TRBJ2-1; 7 bases line up with TRBD1. This CDR3 comprises 12 residues. V shed 4 bases and J 15 bases; nucleotides not matched to a gene: 9. Germline values: CDR1 LNHNV, CDR2 YYDKDF (reference sequence). The CDR3 spells CATSKATGYLFF. In nucleotides, the CDR3 is TGTGCCACCAGCAAAGCGACAGGGTACCTGTTCTTC.